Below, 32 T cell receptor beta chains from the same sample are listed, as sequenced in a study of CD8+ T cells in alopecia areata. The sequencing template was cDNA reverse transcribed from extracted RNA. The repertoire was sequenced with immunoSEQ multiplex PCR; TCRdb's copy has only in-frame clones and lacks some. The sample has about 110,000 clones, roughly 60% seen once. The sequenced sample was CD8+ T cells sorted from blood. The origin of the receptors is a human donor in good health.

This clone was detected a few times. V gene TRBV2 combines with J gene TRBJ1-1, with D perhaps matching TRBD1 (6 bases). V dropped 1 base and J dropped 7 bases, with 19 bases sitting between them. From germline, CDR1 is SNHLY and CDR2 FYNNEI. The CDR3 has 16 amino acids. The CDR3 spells CASSEEAFVGAGEAFF. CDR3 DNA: TGTGCCAGCAGTGAAGAGGCTTTCGTGGGGGCAGGTGAAGCTTTCTTT.

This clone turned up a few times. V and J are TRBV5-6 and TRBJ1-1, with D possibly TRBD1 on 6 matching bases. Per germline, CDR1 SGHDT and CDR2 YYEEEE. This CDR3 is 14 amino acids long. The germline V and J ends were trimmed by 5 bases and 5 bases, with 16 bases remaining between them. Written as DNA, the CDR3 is TGTGCCAGCAGGTTCCGGGACATGGGGACTGAAGCTTTCTTT. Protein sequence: CASRFRDMGTEAFF.

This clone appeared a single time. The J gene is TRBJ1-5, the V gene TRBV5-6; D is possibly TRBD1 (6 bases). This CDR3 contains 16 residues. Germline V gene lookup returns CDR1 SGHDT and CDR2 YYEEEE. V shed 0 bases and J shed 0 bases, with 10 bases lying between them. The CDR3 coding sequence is TGTGCCAGCAGCTTGGCGGCAGGGGCTAGCAATCAGCCCCAGCATTTT. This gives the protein CASSLAAGASNQPQHF.

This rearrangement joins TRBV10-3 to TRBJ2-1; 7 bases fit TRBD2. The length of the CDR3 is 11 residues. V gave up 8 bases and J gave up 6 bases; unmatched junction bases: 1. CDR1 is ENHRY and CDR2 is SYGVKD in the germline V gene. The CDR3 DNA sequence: TGTGCCATCGGGGAGGGCAATGAGCAGTTCTTC. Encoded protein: CAIGEGNEQFF.

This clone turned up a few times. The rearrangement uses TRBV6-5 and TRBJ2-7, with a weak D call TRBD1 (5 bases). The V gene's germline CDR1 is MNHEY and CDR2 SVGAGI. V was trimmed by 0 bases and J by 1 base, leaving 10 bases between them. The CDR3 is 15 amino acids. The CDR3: CASSYSGEGSYEQYF. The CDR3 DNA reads TGTGCCAGCAGTTACTCAGGGGAAGGATCCTACGAGCAGTACTTC.

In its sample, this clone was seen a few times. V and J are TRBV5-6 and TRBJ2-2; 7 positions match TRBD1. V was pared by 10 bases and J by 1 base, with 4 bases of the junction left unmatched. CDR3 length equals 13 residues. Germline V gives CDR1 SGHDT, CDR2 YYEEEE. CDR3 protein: CAGRTGNTGELFF. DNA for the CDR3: TGTGCCGGACGGACAGGGAACACCGGGGAGCTGTTTTTT.

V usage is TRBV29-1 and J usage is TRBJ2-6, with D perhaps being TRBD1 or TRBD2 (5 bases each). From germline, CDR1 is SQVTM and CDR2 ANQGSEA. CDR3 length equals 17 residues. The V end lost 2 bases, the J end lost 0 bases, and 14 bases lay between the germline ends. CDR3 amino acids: CSVELGPNPSGANVLTF. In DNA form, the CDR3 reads TGCAGCGTTGAACTGGGACCGAACCCCTCTGGGGCCAACGTCCTGACTTTC.

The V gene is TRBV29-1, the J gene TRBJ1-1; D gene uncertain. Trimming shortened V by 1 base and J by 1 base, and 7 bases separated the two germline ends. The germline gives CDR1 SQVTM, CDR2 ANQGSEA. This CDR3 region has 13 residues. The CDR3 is CSVEGSSNTEAFF. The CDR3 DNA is TGCAGCGTTGAAGGGTCTTCGAACACTGAAGCTTTCTTT.

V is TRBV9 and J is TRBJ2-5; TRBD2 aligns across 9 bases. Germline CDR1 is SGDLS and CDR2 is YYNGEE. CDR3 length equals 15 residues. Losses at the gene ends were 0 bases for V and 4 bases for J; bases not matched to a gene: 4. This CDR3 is CASSVGGGAGETQYF. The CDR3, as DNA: TGTGCCAGCAGCGTAGGCGGGGGGGCTGGAGAGACCCAGTACTTC.

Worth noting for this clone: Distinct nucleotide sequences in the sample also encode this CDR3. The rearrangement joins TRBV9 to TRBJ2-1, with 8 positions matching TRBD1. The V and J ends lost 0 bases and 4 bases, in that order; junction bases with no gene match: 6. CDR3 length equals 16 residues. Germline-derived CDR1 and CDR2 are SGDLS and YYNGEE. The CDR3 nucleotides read TGTGCCAGCAGCGTAGGCGGGACAGGCCTATACAATGAGCAGTTCTTC. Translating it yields CASSVGGTGLYNEQFF.

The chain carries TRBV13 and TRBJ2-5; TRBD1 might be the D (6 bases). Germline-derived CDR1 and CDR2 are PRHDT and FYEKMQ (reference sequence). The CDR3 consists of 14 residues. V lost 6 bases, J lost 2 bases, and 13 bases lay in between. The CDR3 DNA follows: TGTGCCAGCAGTGAAGCGGACAGTCAAGAGACCCAGTACTTC. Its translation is CASSEADSQETQYF.

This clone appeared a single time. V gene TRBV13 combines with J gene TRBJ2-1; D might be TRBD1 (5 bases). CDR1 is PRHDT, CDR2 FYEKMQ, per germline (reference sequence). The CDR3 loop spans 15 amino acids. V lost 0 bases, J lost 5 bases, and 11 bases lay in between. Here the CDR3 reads CASSLGGAGHNEQFF. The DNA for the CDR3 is TGTGCCAGCAGCTTAGGAGGGGCCGGGCACAATGAGCAGTTCTTC.

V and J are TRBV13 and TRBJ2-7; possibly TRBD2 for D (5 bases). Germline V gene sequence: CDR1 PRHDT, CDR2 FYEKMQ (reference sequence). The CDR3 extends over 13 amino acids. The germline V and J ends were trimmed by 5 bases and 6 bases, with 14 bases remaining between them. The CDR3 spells CASSRGELTEQYF. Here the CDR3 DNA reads TGTGCCAGCAGCCGGGGTGAGCTGACCGAGCAGTACTTC.

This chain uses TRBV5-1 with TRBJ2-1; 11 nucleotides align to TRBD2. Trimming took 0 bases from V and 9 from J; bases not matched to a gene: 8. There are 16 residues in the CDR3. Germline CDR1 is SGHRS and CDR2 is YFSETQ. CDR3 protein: CASSLGTSGGLSEQFF. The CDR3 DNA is TGCGCCAGCAGCTTGGGAACTAGCGGGGGTCTGAGTGAGCAGTTCTTC.

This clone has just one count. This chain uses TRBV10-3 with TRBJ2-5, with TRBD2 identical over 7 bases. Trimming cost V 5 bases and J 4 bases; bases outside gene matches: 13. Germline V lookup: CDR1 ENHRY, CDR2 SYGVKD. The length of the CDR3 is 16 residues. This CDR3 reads CAISPLSGARGETQYF. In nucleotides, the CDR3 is TGTGCCATCAGTCCGCTCAGCGGGGCCCGGGGAGAGACCCAGTACTTC.

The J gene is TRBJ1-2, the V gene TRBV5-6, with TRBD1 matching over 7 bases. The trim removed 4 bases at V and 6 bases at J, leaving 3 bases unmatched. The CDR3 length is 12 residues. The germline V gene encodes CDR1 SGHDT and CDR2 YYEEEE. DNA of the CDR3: TGTGCCAGCAGCACAGGGGACCATGGCTACACCTTC. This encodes CASSTGDHGYTF. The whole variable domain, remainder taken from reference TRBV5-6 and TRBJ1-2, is DAGVTQSPTHLIKTRGQQVTLRCSPKSGHDTVSWYQQALGQGPQFIFQYYEEEERQRGNFPDRFSGHQFPNYSSELNVNALLLGDSALYLCASSTGDHGYTFGSGTRLTVV.

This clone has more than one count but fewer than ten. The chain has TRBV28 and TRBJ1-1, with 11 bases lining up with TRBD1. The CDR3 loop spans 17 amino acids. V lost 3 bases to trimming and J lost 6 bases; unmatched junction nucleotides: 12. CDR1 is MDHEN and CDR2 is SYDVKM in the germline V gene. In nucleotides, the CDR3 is TGTGCCAGCAGTTTCCCCCACCTTGTGGGACAGGGGGCTGAAGCTTTCTTT. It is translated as CASSFPHLVGQGAEAFF.

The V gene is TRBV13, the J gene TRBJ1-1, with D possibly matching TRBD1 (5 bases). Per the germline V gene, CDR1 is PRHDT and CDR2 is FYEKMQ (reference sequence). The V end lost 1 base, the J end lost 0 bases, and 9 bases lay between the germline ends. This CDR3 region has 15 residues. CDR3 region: CASSLVEGVNTEAFF. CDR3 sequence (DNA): TGTGCCAGCAGCTTAGTTGAAGGGGTGAACACTGAAGCTTTCTTT.

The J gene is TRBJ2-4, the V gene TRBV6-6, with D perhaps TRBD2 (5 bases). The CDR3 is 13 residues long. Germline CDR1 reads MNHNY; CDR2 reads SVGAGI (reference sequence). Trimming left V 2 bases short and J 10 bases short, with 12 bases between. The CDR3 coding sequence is TGTGCCAGCAGTTACGCGCTAGCTGGTATTCAGTACTTC. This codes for CASSYALAGIQYF.

CDR3 sequence reads: CASSLFWRDRVGNEQFF. The CDR3 coding sequence is TGTGCCAGCAGTTTGTTTTGGAGGGACAGGGTTGGTAATGAGCAGTTCTTC. The rearrangement links TRBV28 to TRBJ2-1; 9 bases are a match to TRBD1. Losses at the gene ends were 3 bases for V and 7 bases for J; bases not matched to a gene: 13. In germline, CDR1 is MDHEN, CDR2 SYDVKM. This CDR3 is built from 17 residues.

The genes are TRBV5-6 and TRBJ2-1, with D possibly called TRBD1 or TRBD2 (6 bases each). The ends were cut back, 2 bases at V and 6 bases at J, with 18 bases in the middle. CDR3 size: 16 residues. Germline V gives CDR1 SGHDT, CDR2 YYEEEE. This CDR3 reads CASSFIGEWGANEQFF. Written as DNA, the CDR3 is TGTGCCAGCAGCTTTATCGGGGAGTGGGGGGCCAATGAGCAGTTCTTC.

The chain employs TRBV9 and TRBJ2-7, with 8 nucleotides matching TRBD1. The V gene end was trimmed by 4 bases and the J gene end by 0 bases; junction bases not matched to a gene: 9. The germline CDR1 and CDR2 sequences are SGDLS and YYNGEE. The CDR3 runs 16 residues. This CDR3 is CASSPDPGQASYEQYF. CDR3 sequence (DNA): TGTGCCAGCAGCCCCGACCCGGGACAGGCCTCCTACGAGCAGTACTTC.

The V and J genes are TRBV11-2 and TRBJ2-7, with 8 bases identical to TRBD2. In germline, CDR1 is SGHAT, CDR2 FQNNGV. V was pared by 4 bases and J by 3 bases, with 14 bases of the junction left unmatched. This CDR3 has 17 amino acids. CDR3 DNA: TGTGCCAGCAGCTCGGGAGGGGGGCGGATTATGATCTACGAGCAGTACTTC. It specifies CASSSGGGRIMIYEQYF. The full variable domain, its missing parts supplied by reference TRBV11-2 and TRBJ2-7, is EAGVAQSPRYKIIEKRQSVAFWCNPISGHATLYWYQQILGQGPKLLIQFQNNGVVDDSQLPKDRFSAERLKGVDSTLKIQPAKLEDSAVYLCASSSGGGRIMIYEQYFGPGTRLTVT.

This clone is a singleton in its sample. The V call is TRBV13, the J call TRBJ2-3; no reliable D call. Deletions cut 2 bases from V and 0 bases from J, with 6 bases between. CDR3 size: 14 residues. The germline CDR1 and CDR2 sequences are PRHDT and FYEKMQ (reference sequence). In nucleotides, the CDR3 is TGTGCCAGCAGCTTATGGGCGAGCACAGATACGCAGTATTTT. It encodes CASSLWASTDTQYF.

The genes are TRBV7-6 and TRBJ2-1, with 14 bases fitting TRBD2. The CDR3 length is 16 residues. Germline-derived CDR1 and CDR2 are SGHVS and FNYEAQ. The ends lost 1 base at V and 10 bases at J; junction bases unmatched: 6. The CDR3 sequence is CASSLGLAGGPGEQFF. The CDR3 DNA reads TGTGCCAGCAGCTTAGGACTAGCGGGGGGGCCGGGAGAGCAGTTCTTC.

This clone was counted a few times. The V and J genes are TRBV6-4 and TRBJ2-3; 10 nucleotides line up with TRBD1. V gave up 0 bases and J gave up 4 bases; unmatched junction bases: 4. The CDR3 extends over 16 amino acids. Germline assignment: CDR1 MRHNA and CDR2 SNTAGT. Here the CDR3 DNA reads TGTGCCAGCAGTGACTCGAAGGGGACAGGGGCAGATACGCAGTATTTT. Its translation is CASSDSKGTGADTQYF.

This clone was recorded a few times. CDR3 nucleotide sequence: TGCAGCGTTGATACAGGTACCTACGAGCAGTACTTC. Amino acids: CSVDTGTYEQYF. This chain links TRBV29-1 with TRBJ2-7, with TRBD1 as a possible D gene (5 bases). V was trimmed by 3 bases and J by 2 bases, leaving 8 bases between them. The CDR3 length is 12 residues. In germline, CDR1 is SQVTM, CDR2 ANQGSEA.

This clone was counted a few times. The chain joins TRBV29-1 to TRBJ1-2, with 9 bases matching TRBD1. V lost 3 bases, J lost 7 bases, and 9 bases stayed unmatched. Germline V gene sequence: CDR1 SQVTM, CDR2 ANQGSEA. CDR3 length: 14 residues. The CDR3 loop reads CSVEFGQGLGGYTF. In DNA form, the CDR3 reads TGCAGCGTTGAGTTCGGACAGGGGTTGGGTGGCTACACCTTC.

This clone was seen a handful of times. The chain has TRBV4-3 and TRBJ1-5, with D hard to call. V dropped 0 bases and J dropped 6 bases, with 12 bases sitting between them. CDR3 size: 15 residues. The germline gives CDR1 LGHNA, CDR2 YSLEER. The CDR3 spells CASSQEEGGPQPQHF. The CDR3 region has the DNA TGCGCCAGCAGCCAAGAAGAGGGAGGCCCTCAGCCCCAGCATTTT.

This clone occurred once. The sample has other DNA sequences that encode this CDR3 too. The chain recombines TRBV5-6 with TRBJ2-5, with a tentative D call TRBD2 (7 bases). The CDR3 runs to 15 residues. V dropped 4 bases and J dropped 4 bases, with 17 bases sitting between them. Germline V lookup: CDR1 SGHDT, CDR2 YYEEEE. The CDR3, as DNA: TGTGCCAGCAGCCCTAGGGGGGGGCGGCGAGAGACCCAGTACTTC. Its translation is CASSPRGGRRETQYF.

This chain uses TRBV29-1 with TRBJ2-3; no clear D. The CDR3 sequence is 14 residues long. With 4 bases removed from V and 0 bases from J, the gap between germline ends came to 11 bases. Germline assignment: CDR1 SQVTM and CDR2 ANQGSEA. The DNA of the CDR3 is TGCAGCGTTGGTGGGTGGAAAAGCACAGATACGCAGTATTTT. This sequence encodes CSVGGWKSTDTQYF.

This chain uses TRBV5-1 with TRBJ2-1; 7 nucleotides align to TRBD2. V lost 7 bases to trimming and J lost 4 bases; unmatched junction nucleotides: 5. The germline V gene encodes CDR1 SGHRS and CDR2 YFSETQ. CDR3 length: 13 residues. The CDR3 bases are TGCGCCAGCCAGTCTAGCGGATACAATGAGCAGTTCTTC. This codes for CASQSSGYNEQFF. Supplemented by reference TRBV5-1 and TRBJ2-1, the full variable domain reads KAGVTQTPRYLIKTRGQQVTLSCSPISGHRSVSWYQQTPGQGLQFLFEYFSETQRNKGNFPGRFSGRQFSNSRSEMNVSTLELGDSALYLCASQSSGYNEQFFGPGTRLTVL.